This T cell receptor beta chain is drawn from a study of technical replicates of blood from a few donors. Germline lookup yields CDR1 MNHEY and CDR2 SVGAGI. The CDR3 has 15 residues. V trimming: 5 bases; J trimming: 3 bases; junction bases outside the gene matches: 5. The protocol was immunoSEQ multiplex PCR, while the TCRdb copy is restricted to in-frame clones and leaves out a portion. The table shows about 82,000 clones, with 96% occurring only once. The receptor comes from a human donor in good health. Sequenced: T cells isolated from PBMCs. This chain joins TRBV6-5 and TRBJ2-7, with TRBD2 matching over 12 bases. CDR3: CASSPGTSGFYEQYF. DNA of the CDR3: TGTGCCAGCAGTCCCGGGACTAGCGGGTTCTACGAGCAGTACTTC.